Following are 3 T cell receptor beta chains from one sample sequenced in a study of cytomegalovirus exposure and HLA in healthy donors. Use of 60 Vbeta and 13 Jbeta primers characterized the PCR. The protocol was immunoSEQ multiplex PCR, while the TCRdb copy is restricted to in-frame clones and leaves out a portion. The listing records approximately 45,000 clones. The sequencing sample was made of PBMCs. The receptors derive from a male donor in good health and CMV-seronegative.

The chain recombines TRBV7-2 with TRBJ2-3, with D perhaps matching TRBD2 (6 bases). Trimming stripped 2 bases from V and 6 bases from J, with 9 bases between. Germline CDR1 SGHTA, CDR2 FQGNSA. The CDR3 extends over 13 amino acids. CDR3 nucleotide sequence: TGTGCCAGCAGCTTAAGGAGGGCCGATACGCAGTATTTT. Encoded protein: CASSLRRADTQYF.

This chain joins TRBV6-5 and TRBJ2-7; 7 bases fit TRBD1. V shed 5 bases, J shed 0 bases, and the junction held 7 bases outside the gene matches. The CDR3 is made up of 15 amino acids. Germline lookup yields CDR1 MNHEY and CDR2 SVGAGI. CDR3 region: CASSTRDSRSYEQYF. As DNA, the CDR3 is TGTGCCAGCAGTACCCGGGACAGCCGCTCCTACGAGCAGTACTTC.

The chain couples TRBV29-1 to TRBJ2-5, with TRBD2 matching 13 bases. V shed 1 base and J 8 bases; nucleotides not matched to a gene: 7. Germline V gene sequence: CDR1 SQVTM, CDR2 ANQGSEA. The CDR3 runs 15 residues. CDR3 coding DNA: TGCAGCGTTGAAGGGGCACTAGCGGGGGGGCTTACCCAGTACTTC. Protein: CSVEGALAGGLTQYF.